The 15 T cell receptor beta chains given below trace back to one sample, sequenced in a study of CD8+CD57+ T cells in acquired aplastic anemia. TCR beta VDJ and CDR3 profiling used genomic DNA as template. TCRdb re-analysed the reads in MiXCR, keeping a single row per CDR3 protein. The sample shows some 130,000 distinct CDR3 sequences, around 48% of them seen only once. The sample was sorted CD4+, CD8+, or CD8+CD57+ T cells (not recorded which) from PBMCs. The receptor source for this set is a human donor in good health, serving as a control.

This sequence joins TRBV7-2 and TRBJ2-7, with 13 bases aligning to TRBD2. V was pared by 5 bases and J by 1 base, with 5 bases of the junction left unmatched. The germline V gene encodes CDR1 SGHTA and CDR2 FQGNSA. This CDR3 comprises 16 residues. The DNA of the CDR3 is TGTGCCAGCAGCCCAGCGGGACTAGCGGGATCCTACGAGCAGTACTTC. Protein sequence: CASSPAGLAGSYEQYF.

Turning to this clonotype: Lacking the conserved final phenylalanine or tryptophan, this CDR3 likely reflects a read error. This chain connects TRBV9 to TRBJ2-5; 8 bases match TRBD1. Germline CDR1 reads SGDLS; CDR2 reads YYNGEE. This CDR3 has 13 residues. Trimming cost V 4 bases and J 5 bases; bases outside gene matches: 4. The chain's CDR3 is CASSRGQEETQYS. CDR3 nucleotides: TGTGCCAGCAGCCGGGGACAGGAGGAGACCCAGTACTCC.

There are many counts of this clonotype. This sequence joins TRBV7-9 and TRBJ2-7, with 9 bases that match TRBD1. The CDR3 sequence is 17 residues long. Germline CDR1 is SEHNR and CDR2 is FQNEAQ (reference sequence). The trim removed 4 bases at V and 4 bases at J, leaving 14 bases unmatched. CDR3 residues: CASSSHTAPGQGYEQYF. The CDR3 region has the DNA TGTGCCAGCAGCTCGCACACAGCTCCGGGACAGGGTTACGAGCAGTACTTC.

The chain links TRBV29-1 to TRBJ2-7; 12 bases agree with TRBD2. Germline V gene data show CDR1 as SQVTM and CDR2 as ANQGSEA. The junction had 3 bases not matched to a gene; V was cut back by 4 bases and J by 2 bases. The CDR3 length is 14 residues. Here the CDR3 reads CSVGASGGAYEQYF. In DNA, the CDR3 is TGCAGCGTTGGGGCTAGCGGGGGGGCCTACGAGCAGTACTTC.

This clonotype was recorded many times. One end of the junction varies from germline; a read error may be responsible. This chain joins TRBV7-9 and TRBJ1-4; D might be TRBD1 (6 bases). The CDR3 contains 14 residues. Germline values: CDR1 SEHNR, CDR2 FQNEAQ (reference sequence). The CDR3 DNA reads TGCGCCAGCAGCTTGACGGGGGGCGATGAAAAACTGTTTTTT. Amino acid sequence: CASSLTGGDEKLFF.

This clonotype was picked up many times. The chain recombines TRBV30 with TRBJ1-1; D remains unclear. Germline V gives CDR1 GTSNPN, CDR2 SVGIG (reference sequence). This CDR3 region has 12 residues. V lost 4 bases and J 4 bases, leaving 10 bases between the germline ends. The CDR3 is CAWNPIPTEAFF. As DNA, the CDR3 is TGTGCCTGGAACCCTATTCCCACTGAAGCTTTCTTT.

This clonotype appeared a single time. J is TRBJ2-3 and V is TRBV7-7; D uncertain. Germline assignment: CDR1 SSHAT and CDR2 FNYEAQ (reference sequence). The CDR3 covers 13 residues. Trimming took 5 bases from V and 4 from J, leaving 10 bases between them. CDR3 sequence reads: CASSPYSADTQYF. CDR3 bases: TGTGCCAGCAGCCCATACAGCGCAGATACGCAGTATTTT.

The rearrangement uses TRBV25-1 and TRBJ1-3; D may be TRBD1 (6 bases). V was shortened by 6 bases and J by 2 bases, with 14 bases between the two germline ends. Germline values: CDR1 MGHDK, CDR2 SYGVNS. This CDR3 contains 15 residues. CDR3 loop: CASSSYREAGNTIYF. CDR3 sequence (DNA): TGTGCCAGCAGCAGCTACAGGGAGGCTGGAAACACCATATATTTT.

This chain uses TRBV9 with TRBJ1-3, with D perhaps TRBD1 (5 bases). The V gene's germline CDR1 is SGDLS and CDR2 YYNGEE. The CDR3 consists of 15 residues. V lost 1 base and J lost 1, with 9 bases in between. CDR3 amino acids: CASSVWGGSGNTIYF. In nucleotides, the CDR3 is TGTGCCAGCAGCGTATGGGGGGGGTCTGGAAACACCATATATTTT.

CDR3 loop: CATSRSSEKLFF. The CDR3 DNA reads as TGTGCCACCAGCAGGAGCAGTGAAAAACTGTTTTTT. V and J are TRBV15 and TRBJ1-4, with D uncertain. CDR1 is LNHNV and CDR2 is YYDKDF in the germline V gene (reference sequence). The CDR3 has 12 residues. V lost 3 bases and J 7 bases, leaving 6 bases between the germline ends.

Ten or more counts support this clonotype. CDR3 amino acids: CASSVEAGGDRLYF. DNA for the CDR3: TGTGCCAGCAGCGTAGAGGCAGGGGGCGACCGTCTGTACTTC. The chain links TRBV9 to TRBJ2-7, with TRBD1 identical over 8 bases. The CDR3 has 14 residues. Germline values: CDR1 SGDLS, CDR2 YYNGEE. The V segment lost 0 bases and the J segment 12 bases; nucleotides outside the gene matches: 11.

V is TRBV19 and J is TRBJ2-3, with 7 bases fitting TRBD1. The CDR3 runs to 15 residues. The V gene's germline CDR1 is LNHDA and CDR2 SQIVND (reference sequence). The V gene end was trimmed by 7 bases and the J gene end by 5 bases; junction bases not matched to a gene: 12. The CDR3 nucleotides read TGTGCCAGTACCGCGGACAGGCCAGGGGAAGATACGCAGTATTTT. It yields the protein CASTADRPGEDTQYF.

This clonotype has at least ten counts. The rearrangement links TRBV5-1 to TRBJ1-2, with D possibly being TRBD1 (5 bases). The V end was cut by 0 bases, the J end by 3 bases, with 6 bases between. The CDR3 is made up of 13 amino acids. CDR1 and CDR2 from the germline V gene are SGHRS and YFSETQ. CDR3 nucleotide sequence: TGCGCCAGCAGCTTGGGGGGGGACTATGGCTACACCTTC. It specifies CASSLGGDYGYTF.

In nucleotides, the CDR3 is TGTGCCAGCGATCCGGGACACCCCCTCTTCCCCCAGTACTTC. It encodes CASDPGHPLFPQYF. V and J are TRBV2 and TRBJ2-5; a possible D gene is TRBD1 (6 bases). Trimming took 8 bases from V and 9 from J, leaving 22 bases between them. There are 14 residues in the CDR3. Germline loops: CDR1 SNHLY, CDR2 FYNNEI.

The CDR3 protein is CASSQGTGLSNQPQHF. In nucleotides, the CDR3 is TGCGCCAGCAGCCAAGGGACAGGGTTAAGCAATCAGCCCCAGCATTTT. This chain links TRBV4-3 with TRBJ1-5, with 8 bases aligning to TRBD1. CDR3 size: 16 residues. Germline trimming cut 1 base from V and 1 base from J; bases unmatched to any gene: 3. CDR1 and CDR2 from the germline V gene are LGHNA and YSLEER.